The 14 T cell receptor beta chains listed next were all sequenced from one sample in a study of cytomegalovirus exposure and HLA in healthy donors. Vbeta (60) and Jbeta (13) primers were used in the PCR. Profiled with immunoSEQ multiplex PCR; TCRdb holds only in-frame clones, not every one. The sample table includes 110,000 to 150,000 clones. The specimen sequenced was PBMCs. The origin of the receptors is a male donor in good health and CMV-seronegative.

J is TRBJ1-1 and V is TRBV10-3; 7 nucleotides align to TRBD1. CDR3 length equals 17 residues. Germline V gives CDR1 ENHRY, CDR2 SYGVKD. The V gene end was trimmed by 4 bases and the J gene end by 0 bases; junction bases not matched to a gene: 11. CDR3 bases: TGTGCCATCAGTGCCCGCGGTCGACAGGGCGTGAACACTGAAGCTTTCTTT. It translates to CAISARGRQGVNTEAFF.

The chain has TRBV27 and TRBJ2-5; maybe TRBD2 (5 bases). There are 14 residues in the CDR3. Germline V gene data show CDR1 as MNHEY and CDR2 as SMNVEV (reference sequence). The V and J ends lost 5 bases and 6 bases respectively, with 16 bases between them. The CDR3 loop is CASSAGGARKTQYF. In DNA form, the CDR3 reads TGTGCCAGCAGTGCGGGTGGAGCGAGGAAGACCCAGTACTTC.

V and J are TRBV29-1 and TRBJ2-3, with D unresolved. CDR3 length: 12 amino acids. Germline CDR1 SQVTM, CDR2 ANQGSEA. Trimming stripped 0 bases from V and 6 bases from J, with 7 bases between. The CDR3 spells CSVEDAADTQYF. The CDR3 bases are TGCAGCGTTGAAGATGCGGCGGATACGCAGTATTTT.

Here the CDR3 reads CASKMDSNTGELFF. The CDR3 DNA sequence: TGTGCCAGCAAGATGGACAGCAACACCGGGGAGCTGTTTTTT. V gene TRBV2 combines with J gene TRBJ2-2; a possible D gene is TRBD1 (6 bases). Germline assignment: CDR1 SNHLY and CDR2 FYNNEI. The CDR3 totals 14 residues. Between the trimmed V and J ends, which lost 7 bases and 2 bases, there was a span of 11 bases.

CDR3 loop: CASCSRGDLPLEAFF. The CDR3 bases are TGTGCCAGCTGCTCCCGGGGGGATCTCCCACTTGAAGCTTTCTTT. The chain employs TRBV6-1 and TRBJ1-1, with D perhaps matching TRBD1 (5 bases). CDR1 is MNHNS and CDR2 is SASEGT in the germline V gene. CDR3 size: 15 residues. V lost 8 bases, J lost 7 bases, and 23 bases lay in between.

The chain is built from TRBV19 and TRBJ2-7; D may be TRBD1 (6 bases). CDR3 length: 16 amino acids. The germline CDR1 and CDR2 sequences are LNHDA and SQIVND (reference sequence). Deletions cut 5 bases from V and 3 bases from J, with 20 bases between. The CDR3 coding sequence is TGTGCCAGTAGTTCTAGCCGACAGGACCTTAACTACGAGCAGTACTTC. It specifies CASSSSRQDLNYEQYF.

J is TRBJ2-2 and V is TRBV10-1; no reliable D call. The CDR3 runs to 15 residues. Trimming shortened V by 6 bases and J by 6 bases, and 17 bases separated the two germline ends. Germline V CDR1 and CDR2: WNHNN, SYGVQD (reference sequence). CDR3 coding DNA: TGCGCCAGCAGCCAGGTCGGCGCCGCCGCCGGGGAGCTGTTTTTT. Translating it yields CASSQVGAAAGELFF.

This chain uses TRBV27 with TRBJ2-7, with D hard to call. Per germline, CDR1 MNHEY and CDR2 SMNVEV (reference sequence). The CDR3 loop spans 14 amino acids. The V end lost 4 bases, the J end lost 0 bases, and 10 bases lay between the germline ends. CDR3 sequence: CASSSSDNSYEQYF. The CDR3 DNA sequence: TGTGCCAGCAGTTCGTCAGATAACTCCTACGAGCAGTACTTC.

The chain employs TRBV7-2 and TRBJ1-1; no clear D gene. V was cut by 2 bases and J by 6 bases, with 10 bases left in between. Germline CDR1 reads SGHTA; CDR2 reads FQGNSA. This CDR3 spans 13 amino acids. CDR3 sequence: CASSLTQAAEAFF. The CDR3 region has the DNA TGTGCCAGCAGCTTAACTCAGGCCGCTGAAGCTTTCTTT.

Details on this clone: The same CDR3 can be traced to other DNA sequences in this sample. V and J are TRBV4-2 and TRBJ2-1; 11 bases are a match to TRBD2. Germline V CDR1 and CDR2: LGHNA, YNFKEQ. The CDR3 has 15 residues. The V gene end was trimmed by 4 bases and the J gene end by 4 bases; junction bases not matched to a gene: 3. CDR3: CASSPGLAGYNEQFF. The CDR3, as DNA: TGTGCCAGCAGCCCCGGACTAGCGGGTTACAATGAGCAGTTCTTC.

This sequence joins TRBV18 and TRBJ1-6; D is uncertain. Germline CDR1 KGHSH, CDR2 LQKENI. The V gene lost 1 base and the J gene lost 1 base, with 14 bases spanning the gap. This CDR3 is built from 18 residues. This CDR3 is CASSPRSQDGSYNSPLHF. CDR3 bases: TGTGCCAGCTCACCACGGAGCCAAGATGGGTCCTATAATTCACCCCTCCACTTT.

This sequence joins TRBV6-5 and TRBJ1-5; a weak D match, TRBD1 (6 bases). The germline gives CDR1 MNHEY, CDR2 SVGAGI. The CDR3 has 14 amino acids. Trimming pared 6 bases from V and 0 bases from J, leaving 9 bases between. CDR3 sequence (DNA): TGTGCCAGCAGGGGACAAACTAGCAATCAGCCCCAGCATTTT. Amino acid sequence: CASRGQTSNQPQHF.

The V and J genes are TRBV5-6 and TRBJ2-5; TRBD1 agrees at 7 bases. The CDR3 totals 12 residues. V shed 7 bases and J 5 bases; nucleotides not matched to a gene: 5. Germline assignment: CDR1 SGHDT and CDR2 YYEEEE. CDR3 sequence (DNA): TGTGCCAGCTCCGACAGGGCGGAGACCCAGTACTTC. Protein product: CASSDRAETQYF.

The chain carries TRBV28 and TRBJ1-1, with 10 bases matching TRBD1. Trimming took 4 bases from V and 0 from J; bases not matched to a gene: 2. CDR1 and CDR2 (germline): MDHEN, SYDVKM. The length of the CDR3 is 15 residues. CDR3 DNA: TGTGCCAGCAGTTGGGGGACAGGGGTGAACACTGAAGCTTTCTTT. It specifies CASSWGTGVNTEAFF.